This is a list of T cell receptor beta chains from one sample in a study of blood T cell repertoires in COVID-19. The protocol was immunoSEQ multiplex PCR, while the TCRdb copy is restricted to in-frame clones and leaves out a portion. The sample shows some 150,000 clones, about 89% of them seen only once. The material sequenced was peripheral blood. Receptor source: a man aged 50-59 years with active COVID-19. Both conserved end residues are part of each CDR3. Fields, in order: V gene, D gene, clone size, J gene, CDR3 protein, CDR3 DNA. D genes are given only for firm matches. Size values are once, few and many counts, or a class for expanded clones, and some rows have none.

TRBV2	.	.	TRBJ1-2	CASSELGQGGGYTF	TGTGCCAGCAGTGAATTAGGGCAGGGCGGCGGCTACACCTTC
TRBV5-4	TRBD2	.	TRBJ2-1	CASSFGASGGINEQFF	TGTGCCAGCAGCTTTGGTGCTAGCGGGGGCATAAATGAGCAGTTCTTC
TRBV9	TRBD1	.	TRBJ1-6	CASSLFGTDPTPSAYNSPLHF	TGTGCCAGCAGCCTATTCGGGACAGACCCTACCCCCTCCGCGTATAATTCACCCCTCCACTTT
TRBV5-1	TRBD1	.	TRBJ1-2	CASAILTGGGGYTF	TGCGCCAGCGCCATATTAACAGGGGGCGGTGGCTACACCTTC
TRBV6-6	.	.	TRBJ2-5	CASSTTGQETQYF	TGTGCCAGCAGTACAACAGGTCAAGAGACCCAGTACTTC
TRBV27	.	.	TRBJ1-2	CASSTLGGGKYGYTF	TGTGCCAGCAGTACCCTCGGTGGAGGGAAGTATGGCTACACCTTC
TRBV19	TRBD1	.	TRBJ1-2	CASSTQGARGYTF	TGTGCCAGTAGTACTCAGGGGGCCAGAGGCTACACCTTC
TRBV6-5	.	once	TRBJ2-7	CASRKQGSEQYF	TGTGCCAGCAGGAAACAGGGAAGCGAGCAGTACTTC
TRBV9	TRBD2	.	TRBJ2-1	CASSERLAAYNEQFF	TGTGCCAGCAGCGAGAGACTAGCGGCCTACAATGAGCAGTTCTTC
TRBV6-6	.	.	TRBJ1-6	CASSYSSSPLHF	TGTGCCAGCAGTTACTCGAGTTCACCCCTCCACTTT
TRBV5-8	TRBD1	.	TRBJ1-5	CASSSSGTGGLNQPQHF	TGTGCCAGCAGCTCCTCCGGGACAGGGGGCCTCAATCAGCCCCAGCATTTT
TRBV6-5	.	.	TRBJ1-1	CASKTALNTEAFF	TGTGCCAGCAAGACAGCTTTGAACACTGAAGCTTTCTTT
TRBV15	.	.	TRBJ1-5	CATRERERNQPQHF	TGTGCCACCAGGGAGAGGGAGCGCAATCAGCCCCAGCATTTT
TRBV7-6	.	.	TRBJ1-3	CASSRGGGGGNTIYF	TGTGCCAGCAGCCGAGGGGGGGGTGGTGGAAACACCATATATTTT
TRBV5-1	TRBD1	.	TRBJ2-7	CASSRSGTGSSYEQYF	TGCGCCAGCAGCCGATCCGGGACAGGGAGCTCCTACGAGCAGTACTTC
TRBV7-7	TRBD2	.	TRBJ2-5	CASSLGISGGQTQYF	TGTGCCAGCAGCTTAGGAATTAGCGGGGGGCAGACCCAGTACTTC
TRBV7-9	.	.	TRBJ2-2	CASSFQGSGELFF	TGTGCCAGCAGCTTCCAGGGTTCCGGGGAGCTGTTTTTT
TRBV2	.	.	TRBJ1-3	CASRGPGPGGNSGNTIYF	TGTGCCAGCAGGGGTCCGGGCCCGGGAGGGAACTCTGGAAACACCATATATTTT
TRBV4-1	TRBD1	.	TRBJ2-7	CASSPSRDRVEQYF	TGCGCCAGCAGCCCATCTAGGGACAGGGTCGAGCAGTACTTC
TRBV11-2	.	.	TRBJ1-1	CASRAIGGNTEAFF	TGTGCCAGCAGGGCTATCGGGGGGAACACTGAAGCTTTCTTT
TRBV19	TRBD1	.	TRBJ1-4	CATSRTGPGNEKLFF	TGTGCCACCTCGCGGACAGGACCGGGCAATGAAAAACTGTTTTTT
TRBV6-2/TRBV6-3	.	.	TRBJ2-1	CASSSTRYNEQFF	TGTGCCAGCAGTTCGACTAGGTACAATGAGCAGTTCTTC
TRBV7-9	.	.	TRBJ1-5	CASSLAGEESQHF	TGTGCCAGCAGCTTAGCGGGAGAGGAGTCCCAGCATTTT
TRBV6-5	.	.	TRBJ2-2	CAGYPSVAGELFF	TGTGCCGGTTACCCTAGCGTAGCCGGGGAGCTGTTTTTT
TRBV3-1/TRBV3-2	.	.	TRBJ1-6	CASSQGTGPNSPLHF	TGTGCCAGCAGCCAAGGTACAGGGCCCAATTCACCCCTCCACTTT
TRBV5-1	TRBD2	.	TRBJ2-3	CASSLPGGESDTQYF	TGCGCCAGCAGCTTGCCCGGGGGGGAGTCAGATACGCAGTATTTT
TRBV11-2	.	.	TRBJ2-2	CASSRLTDGSGELFF	TGTGCCAGCAGCCGACTAACCGACGGGAGCGGGGAGCTGTTTTTT
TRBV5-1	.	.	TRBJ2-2	CASSLRPGGETGELFF	TGCGCCAGCAGCTTGCGCCCCGGGGGTGAAACCGGGGAGCTGTTTTTT
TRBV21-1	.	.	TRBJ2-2	CASSVYGGPHANTGELFF	TGTGCCAGCAGCGTATACGGGGGACCTCACGCGAACACCGGGGAGCTGTTTTTT
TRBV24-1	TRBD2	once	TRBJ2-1	CATGTSGMNEQFF	TGTGCCACCGGGACTAGCGGGATGAATGAGCAGTTCTTC
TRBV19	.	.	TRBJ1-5	CASRDGGRPQHF	TGTGCCAGTAGGGACGGCGGGCGGCCCCAGCATTTT
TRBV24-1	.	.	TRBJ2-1	CATSDLRGYEQFF	TGTGCCACCAGTGATTTAAGAGGCTATGAGCAGTTCTTC
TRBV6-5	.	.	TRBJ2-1	CASTGTSSYNEQFF	TGTGCCAGTACAGGAACCTCCTCCTACAATGAGCAGTTCTTC
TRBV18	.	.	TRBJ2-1	CASSITTRGYNEQFF	TGTGCCAGCTCTATTACCACCAGAGGGTACAATGAGCAGTTCTTC
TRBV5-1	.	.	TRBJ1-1	CASSLGGQRNTEAFF	TGCGCCAGCAGCTTGGGGGGACAACGGAACACTGAAGCTTTCTTT
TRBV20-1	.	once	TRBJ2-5	CSATQAGTQYF	TGCAGTGCTACCCAGGCAGGGACCCAGTACTTC
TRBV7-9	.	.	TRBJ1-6	CASSLIQDNSPLHF	TGTGCCAGCAGCCTTATTCAGGATAATTCACCCCTCCACTTT
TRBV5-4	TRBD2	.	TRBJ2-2	CATTSGGGNTGELFF	TGTGCCACCACGTCGGGCGGGGGGAACACCGGGGAGCTGTTTTTT
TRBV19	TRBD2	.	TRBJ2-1	CASSPGLAGINEQFF	TGTGCCAGTAGCCCGGGACTAGCGGGAATAAATGAGCAGTTCTTC
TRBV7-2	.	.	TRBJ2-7	CASSLELGYEQYF	TGTGCCAGCAGCTTGGAACTAGGCTACGAGCAGTACTTC
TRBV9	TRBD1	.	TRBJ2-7	CASSAGTGGLYEQYF	TGTGCCAGCAGCGCGGGGACAGGGGGGCTTTACGAGCAGTACTTC
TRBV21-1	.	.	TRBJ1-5	CASGQTGHQPQHF	TGTGCCAGCGGACAGACGGGGCATCAGCCCCAGCATTTT
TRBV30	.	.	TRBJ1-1	CAWSARGGSEAFF	TGTGCCTGGAGCGCACGAGGCGGTTCTGAAGCTTTCTTT
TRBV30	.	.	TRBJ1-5	CAWSVRGREGQPQHF	TGTGCCTGGAGTGTAAGGGGCAGGGAAGGTCAGCCCCAGCATTTT
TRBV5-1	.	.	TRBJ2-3	CASNALATDTQYF	TGCGCCAGCAATGCCCTAGCCACAGATACGCAGTATTTT
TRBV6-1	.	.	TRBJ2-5	CASSERGETQYF	TGTGCCAGCAGTGAAAGGGGGGAGACCCAGTACTTC
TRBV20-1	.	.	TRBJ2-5	CSASWEAETQYF	TGCAGTGCTAGTTGGGAGGCGGAGACCCAGTACTTC
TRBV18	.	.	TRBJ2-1	CASSPRPGVSYNEQFF	TGTGCCAGCTCACCACGCCCCGGGGTCTCCTACAATGAGCAGTTCTTC
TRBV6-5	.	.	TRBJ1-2	CASSYSGGLGGYTF	TGTGCCAGCAGTTACTCGGGGGGTTTGGGTGGCTACACCTTC
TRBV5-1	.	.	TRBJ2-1	CASSLRQRGWDNEQFF	TGCGCCAGCAGCCTAAGACAGAGAGGTTGGGACAATGAGCAGTTCTTC
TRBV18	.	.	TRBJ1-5	CASSRGLSNQPQHF	TGTGCCAGCTCCAGGGGCCTTAGCAATCAGCCCCAGCATTTT
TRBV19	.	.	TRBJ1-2	CASSILGRPIGYTF	TGTGCCAGTAGTATTTTGGGCCGCCCGATTGGCTACACCTTC
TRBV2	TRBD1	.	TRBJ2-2	CASSGTGFYTGELFF	TGTGCCAGCAGTGGGACAGGTTTTTACACCGGGGAGCTGTTTTTT
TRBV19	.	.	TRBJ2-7	CASSSIWDTNYEQYF	TGTGCCAGTAGTAGTATATGGGACACGAACTACGAGCAGTACTTC
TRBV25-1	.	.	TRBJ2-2	CASSLRNTGELFF	TGTGCCAGCAGTCTACGGAACACCGGGGAGCTGTTTTTT
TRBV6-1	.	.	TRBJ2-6	CASSEARRSGANVLTF	TGTGCCAGCAGTGAAGCGCGGCGCTCTGGGGCCAACGTCCTGACTTTC
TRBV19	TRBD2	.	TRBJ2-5	CASSMYAGGETQYF	TGTGCCAGTAGTATGTACGCGGGGGGGGAGACCCAGTACTTC
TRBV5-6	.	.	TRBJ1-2	CASSPGGGPNYGYTF	TGTGCCAGCAGCCCCGGGGGAGGACCTAACTATGGCTACACCTTC